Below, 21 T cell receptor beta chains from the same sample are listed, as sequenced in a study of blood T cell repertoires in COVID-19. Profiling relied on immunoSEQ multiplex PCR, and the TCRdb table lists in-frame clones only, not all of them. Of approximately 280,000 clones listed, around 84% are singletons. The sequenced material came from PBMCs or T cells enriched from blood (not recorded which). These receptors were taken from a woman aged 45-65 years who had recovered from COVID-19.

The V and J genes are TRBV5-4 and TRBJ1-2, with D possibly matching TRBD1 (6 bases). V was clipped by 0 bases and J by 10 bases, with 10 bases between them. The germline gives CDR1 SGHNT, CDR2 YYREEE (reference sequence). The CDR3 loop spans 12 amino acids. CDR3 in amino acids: CASSLEGVPYTF. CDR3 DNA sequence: TGTGCCAGCAGCTTGGAGGGGGTTCCCTACACCTTC.

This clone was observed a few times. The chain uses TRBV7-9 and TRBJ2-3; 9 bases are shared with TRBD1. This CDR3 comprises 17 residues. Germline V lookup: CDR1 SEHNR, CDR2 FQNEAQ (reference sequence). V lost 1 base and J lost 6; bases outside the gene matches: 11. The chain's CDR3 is CASSLGGRTGAVDTQYF. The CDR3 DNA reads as TGTGCCAGCAGCTTAGGGGGGCGGACAGGGGCAGTTGATACGCAGTATTTT.

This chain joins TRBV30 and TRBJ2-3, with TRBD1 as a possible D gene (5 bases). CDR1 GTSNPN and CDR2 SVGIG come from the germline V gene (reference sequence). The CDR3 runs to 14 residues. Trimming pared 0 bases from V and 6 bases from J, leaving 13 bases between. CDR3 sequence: CAWSVGRYSDTQYF. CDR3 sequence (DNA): TGTGCCTGGAGTGTGGGGCGGTATAGTGATACGCAGTATTTT.

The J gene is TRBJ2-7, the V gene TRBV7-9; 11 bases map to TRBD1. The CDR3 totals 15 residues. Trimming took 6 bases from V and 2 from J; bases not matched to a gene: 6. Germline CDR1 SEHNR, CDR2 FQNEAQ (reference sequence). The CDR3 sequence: CASSWTGGFPYEQYF. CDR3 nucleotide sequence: TGTGCCAGCAGTTGGACAGGGGGCTTTCCCTACGAGCAGTACTTC. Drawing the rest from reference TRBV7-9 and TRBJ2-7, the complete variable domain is DTGVSQNPRHKITKRGQNVTFRCDPISEHNRLYWYRQTLGQGPEFLTYFQNEAQLEKSRLLSDRFSAERPKGSFSTLEIQRTEQGDSAMYLCASSWTGGFPYEQYFGPGTRLTVT.

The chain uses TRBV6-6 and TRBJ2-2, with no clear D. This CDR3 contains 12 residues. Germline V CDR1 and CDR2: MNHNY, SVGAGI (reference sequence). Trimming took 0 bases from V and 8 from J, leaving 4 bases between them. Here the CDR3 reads CASSYSTGELFF. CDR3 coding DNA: TGTGCCAGCAGTTACTCTACTGGGGAGCTGTTTTTT.

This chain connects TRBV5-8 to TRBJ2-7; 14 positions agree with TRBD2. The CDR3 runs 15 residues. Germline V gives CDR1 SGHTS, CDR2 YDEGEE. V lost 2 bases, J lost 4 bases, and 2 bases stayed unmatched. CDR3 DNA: TGTGCCAGCAGCTTTCGACTAGCGGGGGGGTACGAGCAGTACTTC. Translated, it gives CASSFRLAGGYEQYF.

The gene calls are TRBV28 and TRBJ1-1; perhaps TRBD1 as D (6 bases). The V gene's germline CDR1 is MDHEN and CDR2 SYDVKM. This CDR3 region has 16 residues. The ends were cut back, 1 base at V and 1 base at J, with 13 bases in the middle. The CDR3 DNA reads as TGTGCCAGCAGTTTATCCACAGGGTTCTCGAACACTGAAGCTTTCTTT. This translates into CASSLSTGFSNTEAFF. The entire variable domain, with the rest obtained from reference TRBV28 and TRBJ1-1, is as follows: DVKVTQSSRYLVKRTGEKVFLECVQDMDHENMFWYRQDPGLGLRLIYFSYDVKMKEKGDIPEGYSVSREKKERFSLILESASTNQTSMYLCASSLSTGFSNTEAFFGQGTRLTVV.

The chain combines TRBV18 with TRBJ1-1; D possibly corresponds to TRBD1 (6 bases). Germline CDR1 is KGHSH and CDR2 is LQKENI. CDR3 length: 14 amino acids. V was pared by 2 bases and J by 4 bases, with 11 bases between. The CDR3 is CASSPGGHFTEAFF. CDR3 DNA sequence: TGTGCCAGCTCACCAGGGGGACACTTCACTGAAGCTTTCTTT.

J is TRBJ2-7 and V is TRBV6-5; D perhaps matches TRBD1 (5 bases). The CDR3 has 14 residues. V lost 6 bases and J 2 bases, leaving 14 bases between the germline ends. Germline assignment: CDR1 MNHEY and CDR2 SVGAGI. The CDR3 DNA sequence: TGTGCCAGCAGCTCTCCAGGGATCACCTACGAGCAGTACTTC. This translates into CASSSPGITYEQYF.

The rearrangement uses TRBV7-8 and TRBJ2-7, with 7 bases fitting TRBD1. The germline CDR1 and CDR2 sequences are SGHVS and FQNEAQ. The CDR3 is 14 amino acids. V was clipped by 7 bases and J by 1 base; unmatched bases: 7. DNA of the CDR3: TGTGCCAGCACCAACCCGGGACAGTCCTACGAGCAGTACTTC. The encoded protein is CASTNPGQSYEQYF.

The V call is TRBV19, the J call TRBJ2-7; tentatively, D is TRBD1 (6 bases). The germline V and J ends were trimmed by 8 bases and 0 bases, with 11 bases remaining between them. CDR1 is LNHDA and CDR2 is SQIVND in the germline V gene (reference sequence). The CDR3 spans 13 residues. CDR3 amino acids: CASGRQASYEQYF. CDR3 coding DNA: TGTGCCAGTGGACGACAGGCCTCCTACGAGCAGTACTTC.

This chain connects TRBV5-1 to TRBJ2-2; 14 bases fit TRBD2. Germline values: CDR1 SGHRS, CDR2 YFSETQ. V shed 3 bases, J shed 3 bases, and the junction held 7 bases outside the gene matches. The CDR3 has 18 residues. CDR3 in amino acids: CASSWLGLAGDDTGELFF. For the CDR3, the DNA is TGCGCCAGCAGCTGGCTGGGACTAGCGGGGGACGACACCGGGGAGCTGTTTTTT.

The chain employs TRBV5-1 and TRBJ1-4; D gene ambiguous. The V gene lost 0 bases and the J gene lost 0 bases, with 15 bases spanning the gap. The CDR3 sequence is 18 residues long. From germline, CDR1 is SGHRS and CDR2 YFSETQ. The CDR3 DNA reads TGCGCCAGCAGCTTGGATGGCACCGCGGAAGCAACTAATGAAAAACTGTTTTTT. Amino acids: CASSLDGTAEATNEKLFF.

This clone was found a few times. CDR3 nucleotides: TGTGCCAGCAGTTTTTTGATCCAGGGCGAAAAATCTGGGGCCAACGTCCTGACTTTC. It codes for CASSFLIQGEKSGANVLTF. This chain uses TRBV28 with TRBJ2-6; D perhaps matches TRBD1 (5 bases). Germline V gene lookup returns CDR1 MDHEN and CDR2 SYDVKM. The CDR3 covers 19 residues. V shed 3 bases and J shed 1 base, with 19 bases lying between them.

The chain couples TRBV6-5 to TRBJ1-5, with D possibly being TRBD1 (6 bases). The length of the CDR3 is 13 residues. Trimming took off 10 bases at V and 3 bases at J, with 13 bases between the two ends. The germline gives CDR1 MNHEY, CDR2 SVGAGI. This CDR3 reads CATRGSNNQPQHF. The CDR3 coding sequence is TGTGCCACCAGGGGCTCCAACAATCAGCCCCAGCATTTT.

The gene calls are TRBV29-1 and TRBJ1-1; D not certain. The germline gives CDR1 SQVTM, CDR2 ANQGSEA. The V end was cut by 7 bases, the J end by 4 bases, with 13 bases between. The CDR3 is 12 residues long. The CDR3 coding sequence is TGCAGCGCCGAAGCGGACCCCACTGAAGCTTTCTTT. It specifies CSAEADPTEAFF.

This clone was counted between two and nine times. CDR3 DNA sequence: TGCGCCAGCAGCTTGGCCCGGGGGGCCCGTCGAGATACGCAGTATTTT. It yields the protein CASSLARGARRDTQYF. The rearrangement links TRBV5-1 to TRBJ2-3, with TRBD2 as a possible D gene (7 bases). CDR1 and CDR2 from the germline V gene are SGHRS and YFSETQ. This CDR3 has 16 residues. With 0 bases removed from V and 5 bases from J, the gap between germline ends came to 16 bases.

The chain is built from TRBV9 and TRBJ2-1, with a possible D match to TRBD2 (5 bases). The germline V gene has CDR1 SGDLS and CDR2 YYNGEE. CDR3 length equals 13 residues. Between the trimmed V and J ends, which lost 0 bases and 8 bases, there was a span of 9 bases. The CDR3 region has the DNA TGTGCCAGCAGCGTAGGGCTAGCCTATGAGCAGTTCTTC. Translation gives CASSVGLAYEQFF. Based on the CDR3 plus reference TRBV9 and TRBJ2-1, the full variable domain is DSGVTQTPKHLITATGQRVTLRCSPRSGDLSVYWYQQSLDQGLQFLIQYYNGEERAKGNILERFSAQQFPDLHSELNLSSLELGDSALYFCASSVGLAYEQFFGPGTRLTVL.

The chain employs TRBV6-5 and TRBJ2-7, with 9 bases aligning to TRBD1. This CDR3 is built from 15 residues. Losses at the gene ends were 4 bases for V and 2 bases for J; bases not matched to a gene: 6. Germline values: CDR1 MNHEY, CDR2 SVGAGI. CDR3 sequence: CASSSTGTGTYEQYF. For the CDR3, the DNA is TGTGCCAGCAGTTCGACCGGGACAGGGACCTACGAGCAGTACTTC.

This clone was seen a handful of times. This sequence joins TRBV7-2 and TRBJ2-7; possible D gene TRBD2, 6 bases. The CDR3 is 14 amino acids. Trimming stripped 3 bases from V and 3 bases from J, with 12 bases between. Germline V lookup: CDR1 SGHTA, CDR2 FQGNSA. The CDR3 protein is CASSLGGAVYEQYF. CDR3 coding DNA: TGTGCCAGCAGCTTGGGCGGGGCGGTCTACGAGCAGTACTTC.

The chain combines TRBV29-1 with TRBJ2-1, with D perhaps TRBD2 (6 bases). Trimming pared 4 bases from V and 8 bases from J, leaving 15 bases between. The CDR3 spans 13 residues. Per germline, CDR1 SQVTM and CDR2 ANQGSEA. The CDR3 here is CSVGSGPLDEQFF. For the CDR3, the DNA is TGCAGCGTTGGTAGCGGCCCTCTCGATGAGCAGTTCTTC.